A selection of T cell receptor beta chains follows, all from one sample in a study of blood T cell repertoires in COVID-19. Libraries were prepared by immunoSEQ multiplex PCR; TCRdb keeps only in-frame clonotypes and omits some of them. This table holds 150,000 to 200,000 clones, 70% to 90% found once. Sequenced input: peripheral blood. These receptors were taken from a man aged 18 to 29 who had recovered from COVID-19. Both conserved end residues are part of each CDR3. A D gene is named only where the DNA matches it firmly.

length	J	D	V	CDR3
15	TRBJ2-7	TRBD2	TRBV6-5	CASSYALADFYEQYF
15	TRBJ1-2	TRBD1	TRBV5-1	CASSLGGTADYGYTF
17	TRBJ1-2	-	TRBV7-2	CASSFSLLSPGDYGYTF
14	TRBJ1-1	TRBD1	TRBV6-5	CASRPGQGLTEAFF
16	TRBJ2-7	-	TRBV7-8	CASSPIAGVFSYEQYF
14	TRBJ2-3	TRBD1	TRBV29-1	CSDGQGIGTDTQYF
14	TRBJ2-5	-	TRBV6-6	CASSYGLLQETQYF
14	TRBJ2-7	-	TRBV13	CASTPPGFGYEQYF
18	TRBJ2-7	TRBD1	TRBV7-9	CASSLDISGDRALYEQYF
16	TRBJ2-3	TRBD2	TRBV28	CASSSRAGSGTDTQYF
15	TRBJ2-7	TRBD2	TRBV5-5	CASSSIAGEGYEQYF
15	TRBJ1-2	TRBD1	TRBV6-2/TRBV6-3	CASSQTTGLSGGYTF
13	TRBJ2-1	-	TRBV19	CASSASSYNEQFF
14	TRBJ2-1	TRBD2	TRBV28	CASSRGLAGDEQFF
14	TRBJ2-2	-	TRBV5-1	CASTLETAAGELFF
16	TRBJ2-7	-	TRBV4-3	CASSQYSDGFSYEQYF
13	TRBJ1-5	TRBD1	TRBV6-6	CASSPDRDQPQHF
14	TRBJ1-4	TRBD1	TRBV5-1	CASSPGQGGEKLFF
15	TRBJ1-4	TRBD1	TRBV30	CAWSGDRGLEEKLFF
14	TRBJ2-2	TRBD2	TRBV6-2/TRBV6-3	CASRPSGRPGELFF
17	TRBJ2-6	-	TRBV19	CASSIAPRHPGANVLTF
16	TRBJ1-2	-	TRBV11-3	CASSLDREGVAYGYTF
17	TRBJ1-2	TRBD1	TRBV6-6	CASSPPGQGASDYGYTF
15	TRBJ2-4	-	TRBV7-2	CASSLRVVAKNIQYF
15	TRBJ2-1	-	TRBV7-2	CASSSWRAIYNEQFF
14	TRBJ2-1	TRBD2	TRBV6-2/TRBV6-3	CASSYGTSSTKQFF
17	TRBJ2-3	TRBD2	TRBV9	CASSVESLAGVTDTQYF
13	TRBJ2-7	-	TRBV29-1	CSARGGDSYEQYF
12	TRBJ1-2	-	TRBV18	CASSPGQTGYTF
11	TRBJ2-7	-	TRBV12-3/TRBV12-4	CASSRDYEQYF
13	TRBJ1-1	-	TRBV6-5	CASSYLGVTEAFF
16	TRBJ2-1	TRBD2	TRBV6-6	CASSYSLAGVYNEQFF
14	TRBJ1-3	-	TRBV5-4	CASSLDFSQNTIYF
11	TRBJ2-7	-	TRBV5-5	CASSPAYEQYF
12	TRBJ1-2	-	TRBV28	CASSPSGLGYTF
12	TRBJ2-7	-	TRBV12-3/TRBV12-4	CASSLGGDEQYF
16	TRBJ1-3	-	TRBV7-8	CASSPKTTGAGNTIYF
15	TRBJ1-6	TRBD1	TRBV18	CASSRQGAGNSPLHF
16	TRBJ2-2	TRBD2	TRBV7-2	CASSLTTSGGGGELFF
12	TRBJ2-1	-	TRBV9	CASSVEGVEQFF
16	TRBJ2-5	TRBD2	TRBV7-2	CASSLGVSGVQETQYF
16	TRBJ2-6	TRBD1	TRBV19	CASGLDRAPGANVLTF
11	TRBJ2-5	-	TRBV5-6	CASSFSETQYF
13	TRBJ2-3	-	TRBV27	CASSLRAGDTQYF
17	TRBJ2-3	TRBD2	TRBV24-1	CATSDGTGSGRGDTQYF
16	TRBJ1-1	-	TRBV11-2	CASSLPRGGVNTEAFF
16	TRBJ2-5	TRBD1	TRBV6-6	CASSPVGTAYQETQYF
15	TRBJ2-7	TRBD2	TRBV19	CASSIRSGSIYEQYF
19	TRBJ2-3	TRBD2	TRBV13	CASSGSGTSGRAGSDTQYF
13	TRBJ2-7	-	TRBV7-3	CASSFGPPGEQYF
16	TRBJ2-7	-	TRBV7-2	CASSLGSPTRSGEQYF
14	TRBJ1-5	-	TRBV5-1	CASSLEGGNQPQHF
11	TRBJ2-7	-	TRBV20-1	CSARPPLEQYF
12	TRBJ1-2	-	TRBV10-3	CATLGFSDGYTF
15	TRBJ2-3	-	TRBV3-1/TRBV3-2	CASSLQGRKTDTQYF
15	TRBJ1-5	-	TRBV3-1/TRBV3-2	CASSQGSASNQPQHF
11	TRBJ1-1	-	TRBV20-1	CSAPKSGEAFF
16	TRBJ2-1	TRBD2	TRBV9	CASSVSLAGVDNEQFF
15	TRBJ1-2	-	TRBV4-3	CASSQGTGMGYGYTF
13	TRBJ2-2	-	TRBV11-2	CASSFRGTGELFF